The clone carrying this T cell receptor beta chain was observed many times. The data originate from a study of T cells in Graves' hyperthyroidism and ophthalmopathy. Patients were aged 18 to 65, had disease duration under 2 months, and had newly diagnosed hyperthyroidism. Diagnosis relied on clinical symptoms, serum thyroxine and TRAb, thyroid ultrasound and orbital computed tomography. Amplified TCR beta CDR3 regions derived from RNA transcripts. Using the HTBI primer set, a first-round RT-PCR was run on the TCR CDR3. TCRdb independently ran MiXCR on the multiplex PCR reads; one entry per CDR3 protein. Of fewer than 850,000 distinct CDR3 sequences in the sample, roughly a sixth are singletons; the top ten hold roughly 15%. After removal of 5 bases from V and 2 bases from J, the junction contained 5 bases not matched to a gene. This CDR3 is built from 15 residues.

The chain combines TRBV12-3 or TRBV12-4 with TRBJ2-7, with 11 bases identical to TRBD1. The TCR comes from a man aged 50 or older with Graves' hyperthyroidism. Sample: blood. CDR3 DNA: TGTGCCAGCAGTCCCCGGGACAGGGGGGCCTACGAGCAGTACTTC. It yields the protein CASSPRDRGAYEQYF.